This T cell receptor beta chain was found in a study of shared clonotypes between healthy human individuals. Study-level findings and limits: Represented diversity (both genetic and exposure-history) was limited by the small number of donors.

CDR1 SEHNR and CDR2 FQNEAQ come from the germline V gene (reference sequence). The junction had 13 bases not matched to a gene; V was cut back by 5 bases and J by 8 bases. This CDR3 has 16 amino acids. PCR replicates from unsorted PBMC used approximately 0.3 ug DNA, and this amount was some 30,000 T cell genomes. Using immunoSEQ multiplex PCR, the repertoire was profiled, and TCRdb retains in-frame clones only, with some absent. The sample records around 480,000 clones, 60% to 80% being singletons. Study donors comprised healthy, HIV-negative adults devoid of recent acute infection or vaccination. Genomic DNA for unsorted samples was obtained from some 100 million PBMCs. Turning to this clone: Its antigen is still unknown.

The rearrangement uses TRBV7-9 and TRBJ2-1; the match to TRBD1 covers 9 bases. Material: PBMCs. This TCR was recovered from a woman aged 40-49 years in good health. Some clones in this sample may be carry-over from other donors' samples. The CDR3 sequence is CASSQTPGQGVHEQFF. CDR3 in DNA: TGTGCCAGCAGCCAAACCCCGGGACAGGGAGTCCATGAGCAGTTCTTC.